The clone carrying this T cell receptor (beta chain) is judged medium-sized. A single record per CDR3 protein comes from TCRdb applying MiXCR to the PCR reads. The sample includes about 36,000 distinct CDR3 sequences, about 18% seen only once; the top ten take approximately 6.7%. Sorting recovered naive CD8 T cells on a CD8+CD4-CCR7+CD45RA+ profile. These data come from a study of molecular identifiers for immune sequencing clone quantification. The CDR3 has 14 residues. J was trimmed by 2 bases and V by 5 bases; bases with no gene match: 6. The germline CDR1 and CDR2 sequences are MDHEN and SYDVKM. The specimen sequenced was naive CD8+ T cells from blood, with Jurkat cell RNA spiked in. Subset reported: FACS-sorted CD8+CD4-CCR7+CD45RA+ naive T cells. This receptor was taken from a human donor in good health. Some libraries in this study had Jurkat cell RNA spiked in. The chain employs TRBV28 and TRBJ2-7; 7 positions match TRBD1. CDR3 coding DNA: TGTGCCAGCAGTACCGGGACAGAGGCCTACGAGCAGTACTTC. Translation: CASSTGTEAYEQYF. Drawing the rest from reference TRBV28 and TRBJ2-7, the complete variable domain is DVKVTQSSRYLVKRTGEKVFLECVQDMDHENMFWYRQDPGLGLRLIYFSYDVKMKEKGDIPEGYSVSREKKERFSLILESASTNQTSMYLCASSTGTEAYEQYFGPGTRLTVT.